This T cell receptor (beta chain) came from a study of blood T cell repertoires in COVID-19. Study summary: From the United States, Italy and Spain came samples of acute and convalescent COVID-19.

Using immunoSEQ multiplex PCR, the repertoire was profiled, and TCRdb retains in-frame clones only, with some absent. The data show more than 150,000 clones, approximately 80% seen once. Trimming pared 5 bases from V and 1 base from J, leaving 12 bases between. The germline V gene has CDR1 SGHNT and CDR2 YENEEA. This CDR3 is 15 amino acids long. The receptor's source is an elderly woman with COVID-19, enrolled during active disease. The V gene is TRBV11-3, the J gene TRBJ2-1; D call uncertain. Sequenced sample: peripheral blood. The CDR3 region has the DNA TGTGCCAGCAGCCCCGCACCGGGTTCCTACAATGAGCAGTTCTTC. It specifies CASSPAPGSYNEQFF.